The sequence of this T cell receptor (beta chain) was determined in a study of blood T cell repertoires in COVID-19. Across the whole study: Sites in the United States, Italy and Spain provided acute and convalescent COVID-19 samples.

This table comes from immunoSEQ multiplex PCR, and its TCRdb copy is limited to in-frame clones, with some not included. The repertoire includes 100,000 to 150,000 clones, 70% to 90% of them detected once, and 7.5% to 9% sits in the top ten. CDR1 is LNHNV, CDR2 YYDKDF, per germline (reference sequence). V was clipped by 4 bases and J by 6 bases, with 13 bases between them. There are 13 residues in the CDR3. This receptor was identified in a man in his 70s who had recovered from COVID-19. The J gene is TRBJ2-7, the V gene TRBV15; D may be TRBD2 (6 bases). Sequencing input: peripheral blood. CDR3 nucleotides: TGTGCCACCAGCAACGGAGCGGGTGTCGAGCAGTACTTC. Amino acids: CATSNGAGVEQYF.